This is a list of T cell receptor beta chains from one sample in a study of CD4 T cells in relation to SARS-CoV-2 and coronaviruses. The repertoire was sequenced with immunoSEQ multiplex PCR; TCRdb's copy has only in-frame clones and lacks some. The table lists roughly 68,000 clones, more than 85% of them singletons. Sequencing input: naive CD4+ T cells from PBMCs. These receptors were collected from a human donor in good health. Both conserved end residues are part of each CDR3. A D gene is named only where the DNA matches it firmly. The size of a clone is reported for some rows only, either as once, few or many, or as a class for expanded clones.

v_call	d_call	j_call	clone_size	cdr3_nt	cdr3_aa
TRBV6-2/TRBV6-3	NA	TRBJ1-2	NA	TGTGCCAGCAGTTTCACTATGGACGGCTACACCTTC	CASSFTMDGYTF
TRBV9	TRBD1	TRBJ2-2	once	TGTGCCAGCAGCCCCTGGGGACAGGCGAACACCGGGGAGCTGTTTTTT	CASSPWGQANTGELFF
TRBV5-1	TRBD2	TRBJ2-1	NA	TGCGCCAGCAGCTTGGGGCTAGCGGGAGGAGGAGGTGCACGGAATGAGCAGTTCTTC	CASSLGLAGGGGARNEQFF
TRBV2	NA	TRBJ1-4	once	TGTGCCAGCAGTAAACAGGGTTCAACTAATGAAAAACTGTTTTTT	CASSKQGSTNEKLFF
TRBV19	NA	TRBJ1-1	NA	TGTGCCAGTAGTGCCCGGGGCGTAATTGAAGCTTTCTTT	CASSARGVIEAFF
TRBV9	NA	TRBJ2-3	NA	TGTGCCAGCAGCGTACAGGGTACTAGCACAGATACGCAGTATTTT	CASSVQGTSTDTQYF
TRBV24-1	NA	TRBJ2-3	NA	TGTGCCACCAGTGATCCCCCGGCAGATACGCAGTATTTT	CATSDPPADTQYF
TRBV5-4	NA	TRBJ2-7	NA	TGTGCCAGCAGCTTTGTAACGGCTTACGAGCAGTACTTC	CASSFVTAYEQYF
TRBV21-1	NA	TRBJ2-7	NA	TGTGCCAGCAGCAGAGGGTCGGAACAGGGGGCCTACGAGCAGTACTTC	CASSRGSEQGAYEQYF
TRBV19	TRBD1	TRBJ1-5	NA	TGTGCCAGTAGTGAGACAGGGGGTAATCAAGATCAGCCCCAGCATTTT	CASSETGGNQDQPQHF
TRBV7-2	NA	TRBJ1-6	few	TGTGCCAGCAGCCCCCAGGGGCCCTTCAATTCACCCCTCCACTTT	CASSPQGPFNSPLHF
TRBV6-5	TRBD2	TRBJ2-7	NA	TGTGCCAGCAGTTACTTACTAGCGGGGGGCTACGAGCAGTACTTC	CASSYLLAGGYEQYF
TRBV10-1	NA	TRBJ2-1	NA	TGCGCCAGCAGTCCTCAGTTATTTTACAATGAGCAGTTCTTC	CASSPQLFYNEQFF
TRBV3-1/TRBV3-2	NA	TRBJ2-7	NA	TGTGCCAGCAGCTCAGGGAGCTCCTACGAGCAGTACTTC	CASSSGSSYEQYF
TRBV19	NA	TRBJ1-1	NA	TGTGCCAGTAGTGTTTGGACAGACACTGAAGCTTTCTTT	CASSVWTDTEAFF
TRBV11-3	TRBD2	TRBJ2-3	NA	TGTGCCAGCAGCTTAGGTCCCGGCGGGGGTCATTCAGATACGCAGTATTTT	CASSLGPGGGHSDTQYF
TRBV21-1	NA	TRBJ1-1	NA	TGTGCCAGCAGCAAAGCACCCCGGGACAACTACACTGAAGCTTTCTTT	CASSKAPRDNYTEAFF
TRBV11-3	TRBD1	TRBJ1-5	NA	TGTGCCAGCAGCTTAGTCGCCGGGACAGGGAACAATCAGCCCCAGCATTTT	CASSLVAGTGNNQPQHF
TRBV6-2/TRBV6-3	NA	TRBJ1-1	NA	TGTGCCAGCAGTTACTCGGACATAATGAACATGGAAGCTTTCTTT	CASSYSDIMNMEAFF
TRBV10-3	NA	TRBJ1-5	NA	TGTGCCATCAGTGATAACAATCAGCCCCAGCATTTT	CAISDNNQPQHF
TRBV2	NA	TRBJ2-3	NA	TGTGCCAGCAGTCCCAACGGGATATTCACAGATACGCAGTATTTT	CASSPNGIFTDTQYF
TRBV7-2	NA	TRBJ1-1	NA	TGTGCCAGCAGCTTAGCGCTGAAGCGGGGGGCTTATATGAACACTGAAGCTTTCTTT	CASSLALKRGAYMNTEAFF
TRBV2	TRBD1	TRBJ2-7	once	TGTGCCAGCATGGACAGGGGGACTCCCTACGAGCAGTACTTC	CASMDRGTPYEQYF
TRBV5-6	NA	TRBJ2-1	NA	TGTGCCAGCAGCTCGGACGCCCGCTCCTACAATGAGCAGTTCTTC	CASSSDARSYNEQFF
TRBV19	TRBD1	TRBJ1-5	NA	TGTGCCAGTAGTAGCTCCCCGGGACAGGGGGCGGCGCAGCCCCAGCATTTT	CASSSSPGQGAAQPQHF
TRBV5-1	TRBD1	TRBJ1-6	NA	TGCGCCAGCAGCTTGTCCTTCGGGACAGCGACATGGCCCCTCCACTTT	CASSLSFGTATWPLHF
TRBV28	TRBD1	TRBJ2-4	NA	TGTGCCAGCAGTCCACAGGGGGGAAACATTCAGTACTTC	CASSPQGGNIQYF
TRBV30	TRBD1	TRBJ1-4	NA	TGTGCCTGGAGTGGACAGGGCGGGCTGTTTGAAAAACTGTTTTTT	CAWSGQGGLFEKLFF
TRBV2	NA	TRBJ2-4	NA	TGTGCCAGCAGTGGGGGTTCCGGGACAACGGACATTCAGTACTTC	CASSGGSGTTDIQYF
TRBV7-9	NA	TRBJ1-3	NA	TGTGCCAGCAGCTGGGGGGGCCAAAACACCATATATTTT	CASSWGGQNTIYF
TRBV19	NA	TRBJ1-5	NA	TGTGCCAGTAGTCAAGTCGGTATTAGCAATCAGCCCCAGCATTTT	CASSQVGISNQPQHF
TRBV10-3	TRBD1	TRBJ2-3	NA	TGTGCCATCAGCCCAGGGACAGGGACCGCAGATACGCAGTATTTT	CAISPGTGTADTQYF
TRBV27	NA	TRBJ1-2	NA	TGTGCCAGCAGTTTGGTTGGGAACAGGAACGGCTACACCTTC	CASSLVGNRNGYTF
TRBV6-6	TRBD1	TRBJ2-7	NA	TGTGCCAGCAGAAGACCGCCGGGACAGGGTCATGACGAGCAGTACTTC	CASRRPPGQGHDEQYF
TRBV5-1	NA	TRBJ2-7	once	TGCGCCAGCAGCCTCTCCCCGAAGGGTTACGAGCAGTACTTC	CASSLSPKGYEQYF
TRBV9	TRBD2	TRBJ2-1	NA	TGTGCCAGCAGCGTTCGACTAGCGGGGGCTGAGCAGTTCTTC	CASSVRLAGAEQFF
TRBV6-2/TRBV6-3	NA	TRBJ2-3	NA	TGTGCCAGCAGTAGATATAACGGGGGTACAGATACGCAGTATTTT	CASSRYNGGTDTQYF